This T cell receptor beta chain was found in a study of T-cell memory formation after mild COVID-19. With respect to this clonotype: The target antigen is unknown.

A 5'RACE reaction primed in the constant segment made cDNA libraries of TCR alpha and TCR beta, and these carried sample barcodes and UMIs. TCRdb used MiXCR to reprocess the 5' RACE reads, holding one entry per CDR3 protein. The profile shows 250,000 to 350,000 distinct CDR3 sequences, under 20% of them singletons. Per the germline V gene, CDR1 is SGDLS and CDR2 is YYNGEE. This CDR3 region has 17 residues. After removal of 0 bases from V and 3 bases from J, the junction contained 2 bases not matched to a gene. Points from the study as a whole: Proof of SARS-CoV-2 specificity was absent for the second-wave clones that crested on day 37. From day 15 to 85, contracting clones were balanced between CD4 and CD8, whereas later expanders leaned toward CD4+.

V is TRBV9 and J is TRBJ2-6; 11 bases align to TRBD2. Sequences were obtained from PBMCs or a T cell subset sorted from them (not recorded which). The source is a man younger than 30 who had mild COVID-19 (a few samples of this study predate the infection). Cell type and time point are not known. The CDR3 DNA reads as TGTGCCAGCAGCGTAGTAGCGGGGGGGAGTGGGGCCAACGTCCTGACTTTC. Translated, it gives CASSVVAGGSGANVLTF. The full variable domain, completed using reference TRBV9 and TRBJ2-6, is DSGVTQTPKHLITATGQRVTLRCSPRSGDLSVYWYQQSLDQGLQFLIQYYNGEERAKGNILERFSAQQFPDLHSELNLSSLELGDSALYFCASSVVAGGSGANVLTFGAGSRLTVL.